This TCR beta chain was obtained from a study of beta chain features in type 1 diabetes. CD45RO/CCR7/CD25/CD127/CD95/CD27 separated CD4+ naive, central memory, regulatory and stem cell-like memory cells by sorting. Only a few counts were recorded for this clone. What it recognizes is unknown. Study-wide points: Patients with Type 1 diabetes showed moderately but significantly shorter TCRB CDR3s in all four CD4+ subsets. When VDJ junctions were examined, type 1 diabetes patients showed fewer insertions and more deletions. Resolution of whether HLA type affects TCRB rearrangement was not achieved here.

As every portion of the isolated RNA was reverse transcribed, the sequencing read expressed TCRB transcripts. Sequenced by immunoSEQ multiplex PCR; TCRdb stores in-frame clones only, minus some. This sample has about 160,000 clones, with 8% to 9.5% found just once. The sequenced sample consisted of central memory CD4+ T cells from blood. The sequence was obtained from a woman aged 18-30 years with type 1 diabetes.

The CDR3 bases are TGTGCCAGCAGTCGACAGTCCGTTATGCAGTACTTC. Translation gives CASSRQSVMQYF. The chain couples TRBV28 to TRBJ2-7; a weak D match, TRBD1 (5 bases). V lost 5 bases, J lost 9 bases, and 14 bases lay in between. The CDR3 extends over 12 amino acids. CDR1 and CDR2 from the germline V gene are MDHEN and SYDVKM. The full variable domain, completed using reference TRBV28 and TRBJ2-7, is DVKVTQSSRYLVKRTGEKVFLECVQDMDHENMFWYRQDPGLGLRLIYFSYDVKMKEKGDIPEGYSVSREKKERFSLILESASTNQTSMYLCASSRQSVMQYFGPGTRLTVT.